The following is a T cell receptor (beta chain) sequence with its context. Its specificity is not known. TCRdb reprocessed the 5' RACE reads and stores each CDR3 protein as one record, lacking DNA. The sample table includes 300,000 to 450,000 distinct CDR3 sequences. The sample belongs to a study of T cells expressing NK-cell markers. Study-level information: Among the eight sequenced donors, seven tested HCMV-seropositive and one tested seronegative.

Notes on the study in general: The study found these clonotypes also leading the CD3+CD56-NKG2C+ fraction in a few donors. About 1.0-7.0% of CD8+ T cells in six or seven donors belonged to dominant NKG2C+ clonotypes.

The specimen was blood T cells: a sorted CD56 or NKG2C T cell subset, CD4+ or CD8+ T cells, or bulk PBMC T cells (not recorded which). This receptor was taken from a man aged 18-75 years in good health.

The CDR3 loop reads CSARTSGGLLRETQYF. This chain joins TRBV20-1 and TRBJ2-5; the D call from TCRdb, TRBD2, cannot be confirmed without DNA. In germline, CDR1 is DFQATT, CDR2 SNEGSKA (reference sequence). The CDR3 is 16 residues long.